The 9 T cell receptor beta chains in this list originate from one sample, sequenced in a study of T cell changes during pregnancy in multiple sclerosis. Some clones are missing from TCRdb's copy, which holds only in-frame ones; the method was immunoSEQ multiplex PCR. This repertoire shows 55,000 to 85,000 clones, 90% to 95% found once; its top ten account for roughly 1.2%. This specimen consisted of peripheral blood, obtained in the third trimester of pregnancy. The receptors here all came from a female donor with multiple sclerosis, enrolled in a pregnancy study.

A single count supports this clone. The chain joins TRBV28 to TRBJ2-1; D is perhaps TRBD2 (6 bases). CDR3 size: 16 residues. The germline gives CDR1 MDHEN, CDR2 SYDVKM. The germline V and J ends were trimmed by 5 bases and 5 bases, with 19 bases remaining between them. The DNA for the CDR3 is TGTGCCAGCAGTGTGGCTGCGGGGTCACCTAACAATGAGCAGTTCTTC. This translates into CASSVAAGSPNNEQFF.

The chain employs TRBV5-1 and TRBJ2-1; 10 nucleotides match TRBD1. Germline CDR1 SGHRS, CDR2 YFSETQ. J gave up 8 bases and V 4 bases, and 9 bases lay outside the gene matches. The CDR3 is made up of 15 amino acids. In DNA form, the CDR3 reads TGCGCCAGCAGCACCGGGACAGGGGCCCGCCATGAGCAGTTCTTC. Its translation is CASSTGTGARHEQFF.

Only one count was recorded for this clone. This chain joins TRBV6-5 and TRBJ1-3, with D possibly TRBD1 on 6 matching bases. V was pared by 4 bases and J by 4 bases, with 11 bases between. The CDR3 contains 14 residues. Germline loops: CDR1 MNHEY, CDR2 SVGAGI. The CDR3 coding sequence is TGTGCCAGCAGTTCGGGGGGCGCGGGAAACACCATATATTTT. This gives the protein CASSSGGAGNTIYF.

CDR3 protein: CASSPNPPGHGYTF. CDR3 DNA: TGTGCCAGCAGCCCTAACCCCCCAGGGCATGGCTACACCTTC. The chain employs TRBV7-9 and TRBJ1-2; D is possibly TRBD1 (5 bases). With 5 bases removed from V and 6 bases from J, the gap between germline ends came to 16 bases. The V gene's germline CDR1 is SEHNR and CDR2 FQNEAQ (reference sequence). The length of the CDR3 is 14 residues.

The rearrangement joins TRBV14 to TRBJ1-6; tentatively, D is TRBD1 (6 bases). V was cut by 0 bases and J by 7 bases, with 10 bases left in between. In germline, CDR1 is SGHDN, CDR2 FVKESK. The CDR3 is made up of 15 amino acids. This CDR3 reads CASSQDRGGNSPLHF. CDR3 nucleotide sequence: TGTGCCAGCAGCCAAGACAGGGGTGGCAATTCACCCCTCCACTTT.

The chain is built from TRBV2 and TRBJ2-3; possible D gene TRBD1, 5 bases. The V end lost 7 bases, the J end lost 6 bases, and 14 bases lay between the germline ends. Germline V lookup: CDR1 SNHLY, CDR2 FYNNEI. This CDR3 has 13 amino acids. The CDR3 DNA reads as TGTGCCAGCAAGGGGATACCGTCGGATACGCAGTATTTT. Amino acid sequence: CASKGIPSDTQYF. Filled out from reference TRBV2 and TRBJ2-3, the complete variable domain reads EPEVTQTPSHQVTQMGQEVILRCVPISNHLYFYWYRQILGQKVEFLVSFYNNEISEKSEIFDDQFSVERPDGSNFTLKIRSTKLEDSAMYFCASKGIPSDTQYFGPGTRLTVL.

This clone was picked up one time. This chain links TRBV7-3 with TRBJ1-3, with 7 bases fitting TRBD1. The CDR3 covers 16 residues. J lost 2 bases, V lost 2 bases, and 6 bases had no gene match. Germline assignment: CDR1 SGHTA and CDR2 FQGTGA. In nucleotides, the CDR3 is TGTGCCAGCAGCTTATCGGGAGGGGGCGCTGGAAACACCATATATTTT. It translates to CASSLSGGGAGNTIYF. Variable domain in full (rest from reference TRBV7-3 and TRBJ1-3): GAGVSQTPSNKVTEKGKYVELRCDPISGHTALYWYRQSLGQGPEFLIYFQGTGAADDSGLPNDRFFAVRPEGSVSTLKIQRTERGDSAVYLCASSLSGGGAGNTIYFGEGSWLTVV.

V gene TRBV6-1 combines with J gene TRBJ1-3; D is ambiguous. V was clipped by 6 bases and J by 0 bases, with 12 bases between them. Germline assignment: CDR1 MNHNS and CDR2 SASEGT. This CDR3 is built from 15 residues. The CDR3 DNA reads as TGTGCCAGCAGGATAGAGGGAAACTCTGGAAACACCATATATTTT. It is translated as CASRIEGNSGNTIYF.

The chain has TRBV7-6 and TRBJ1-4; no clear D. CDR1 and CDR2 (germline): SGHVS, FNYEAQ. The length of the CDR3 is 15 residues. Trimming took off 0 bases at V and 8 bases at J, with 13 bases between the two ends. CDR3 DNA sequence: TGTGCCAGCAGCTTAGCTTACGGGGTAGGGGAAAAACTGTTTTTT. Its translation is CASSLAYGVGEKLFF.